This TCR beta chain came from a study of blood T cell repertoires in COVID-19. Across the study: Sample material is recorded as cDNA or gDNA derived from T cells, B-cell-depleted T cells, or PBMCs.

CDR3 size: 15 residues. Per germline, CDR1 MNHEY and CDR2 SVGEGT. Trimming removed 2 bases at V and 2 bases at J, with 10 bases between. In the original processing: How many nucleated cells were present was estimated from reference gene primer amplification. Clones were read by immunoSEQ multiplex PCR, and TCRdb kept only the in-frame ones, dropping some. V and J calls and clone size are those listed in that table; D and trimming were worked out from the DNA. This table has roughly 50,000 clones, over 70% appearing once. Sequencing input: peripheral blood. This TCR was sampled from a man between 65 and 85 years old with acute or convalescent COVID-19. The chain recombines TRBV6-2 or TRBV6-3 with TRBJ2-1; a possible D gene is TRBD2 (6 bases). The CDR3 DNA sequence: TGTGCCAGCAGTTACATCGGGGGACCCTACAATGAGCAGTTCTTC. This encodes CASSYIGGPYNEQFF.